This TCR beta chain is from a study of T-cell reconstitution after alpha-beta-depleted transplantation in children (TCRdb year 2016). As for the study more broadly: Using TCR repertoire profiling, the study quantitatively followed how T-cell immune reconstitution unfolded in children after TCRalphabeta/CD19-depleted allogeneic hematopoietic cell transplantation. The paper's findings and limits, for the study overall: In some patients, high TCRbeta diversity at day 60 was attributed to recipient T cells and intrathymic progenitors that had survived conditioning. The frequencies of hyperexpanded clones fell over the following months, and after one year, T-cell counts and TCRbeta diversity were mostly attributed to newly produced T cells. The apparently early recovery of alphabetaT-cell counts about two months after transplant reportedly depended on only several hundred rapidly expanded clones that came from non-depleted graft cells.

What this sample's treatment or condition label stands for: allogeneic hematopoietic cell transplantation with graft depleted of TCRalphabeta T cells and CD19 B cells. The transplant recipients were children given TCRalphabeta/CD19-depleted allogeneic hematopoietic cell grafts. From the germline V gene (reference sequence), CDR1 is SEHNR and CDR2 is FQNEAQ. From the cysteine through the phenylalanine, the CDR3 covers 15 amino acids. Just CDR3 DNA is preserved here, 45 bases in frame from base 1. Between the V and J ends, shortened by 2 bases and 0 bases respectively, the junction contains 10 bases. Receptor amplification or capture employed PCR. The instrument given in TCRdb is Illumina HiSeq 2500. TCR library preparation used molecular barcoding, with unique molecular identifiers applied to normalize quantification of the TCRbeta repertoire. Using fastp trimming at Q25 and MiXCR clonotype assembly, TCRdb reanalyzed the public sequencing data and kept in-frame beta chains. Every distinct CDR3 protein forms one entry, paired with its most common genes and DNA. The sample table records approximately 230,000 distinct CDR3 sequences; more than 20% of these occur just once. The ten biggest clones cover about 4.8% of the sample.

To note about this clonotype: Its antigen remains unidentified. Base-call qualities are not available, and no considerably larger clone is one nucleotide away.

The rearranged segments are TRBV7-9 and TRBJ1-2, with the D gene not confidently named. This clonotype was sampled from a female patient aged 2 to 10 who had a stem cell transplant for congenital amegakaryocytic thrombocytopenia, so the T cells may come from the graft donor. Sequencing used PBMCs, mostly from graft donor cells, obtained 360 days after TCRalphabeta/CD19-depleted stem cell transplant. At the DNA level, the sequence is TGTGCCAGCAGCTTATTCATAAATCCTAACTATGGCTACACCTTC. Its translation is CASSLFINPNYGYTF. When the CDR3 is completed using the reference TRBV7-9 and TRBJ1-2 genes on either side, the full variable domain is DTGVSQNPRHKITKRGQNVTFRCDPISEHNRLYWYRQTLGQGPEFLTYFQNEAQLEKSRLLSDRFSAERPKGSFSTLEIQRTEQGDSAMYLCASSLFINPNYGYTFGSGTRLTVV.